The entry below describes one T cell receptor (beta chain). The sample is drawn from a study of shared clonotypes between healthy human individuals. The naive CD8 subset, CD45RO-negative cells positively selected for CCR7, excluded terminally differentiated effector memory CD45RA+ cells. Sequenced by immunoSEQ multiplex PCR; TCRdb stores in-frame clones only, minus some. The sample carries 550,000 to 750,000 clones, around 92% recorded once. Germline-derived CDR1 and CDR2 are MGHRA and YSYEKL. V was pared by 3 bases and J by 7 bases, with 13 bases between. CDR3 length: 13 residues. Input material: naive CD8+ T cells sorted from blood. The TCR comes from a man aged 25-40 years in good health. The chain combines TRBV4-1 with TRBJ2-7; D may be TRBD2 (6 bases). CDR3 in amino acids: CASSHRENWEQYF. The DNA for the CDR3 is TGCGCCAGCAGCCACCGGGAGAATTGGGAGCAGTACTTC.